A selection of T cell receptor beta chains follows, all from one sample in a study of beta chain features in type 1 diabetes. Generated by immunoSEQ multiplex PCR, the TCRdb table keeps only in-frame clones and is missing some. Among 620,000 or so clones listed, less than 20% were seen once. Sequences were obtained from naive CD4+ T cells from blood. These receptor sequences come from a man younger than 30 in good health. The CDR3 runs from the conserved cysteine through the conserved F or W. The order of the fields is clone size, V gene, D gene, J gene, CDR3 protein, CDR3 DNA. The D gene is left open where the match is weak. Not every row has a clone size; where given, it reads once, few, many or a size class.

abundance: few
v_gene: TRBV2
d_gene: TRBD2
j_gene: TRBJ2-3
CDR3aa: CASSEISSGASTDTQYF
CDR3nt: TGTGCCAGCAGTGAAATATCCAGCGGGGCTAGCACAGATACGCAGTATTTT

abundance: NA
v_gene: TRBV28
d_gene: TRBD1
j_gene: TRBJ1-2
CDR3aa: CASRLGTANYGYTF
CDR3nt: TGTGCCAGCCGGCTAGGGACAGCCAACTATGGCTACACCTTC

abundance: few
v_gene: TRBV18
d_gene: TRBD1
j_gene: TRBJ2-7
CDR3aa: CASSAGQADSGYEQYF
CDR3nt: TGTGCCAGCTCAGCAGGACAGGCGGACTCCGGCTACGAGCAGTACTTC

abundance: NA
v_gene: TRBV28
d_gene: NA
j_gene: TRBJ2-7
CDR3aa: CASSSAGLYEQYF
CDR3nt: TGTGCCAGCAGTTCAGCGGGTCTCTACGAGCAGTACTTC

abundance: NA
v_gene: TRBV7-6
d_gene: TRBD2
j_gene: TRBJ2-3
CDR3aa: CASSSRPLAGGATDTQYF
CDR3nt: TGTGCCAGCAGCTCCCGGCCACTAGCGGGAGGGGCCACAGATACGCAGTATTTT

abundance: NA
v_gene: TRBV18
d_gene: NA
j_gene: TRBJ1-2
CDR3aa: CASSPDGVVGYTF
CDR3nt: TGTGCCAGCTCACCAGACGGCGTGGTTGGCTACACCTTC

abundance: few
v_gene: TRBV7-6
d_gene: NA
j_gene: TRBJ2-7
CDR3aa: CASSLANEQYF
CDR3nt: TGTGCCAGCAGCTTAGCTAACGAGCAGTACTTC

abundance: few
v_gene: TRBV18
d_gene: TRBD1
j_gene: TRBJ1-5
CDR3aa: CASSTGDQPQHF
CDR3nt: TGTGCCAGCTCGACAGGGGATCAGCCCCAGCATTTT

abundance: few
v_gene: TRBV7-2
d_gene: NA
j_gene: TRBJ1-2
CDR3aa: CASSLAARGYGYTF
CDR3nt: TGTGCCAGCAGCTTAGCGGCCAGGGGCTATGGCTACACCTTC

abundance: NA
v_gene: TRBV10-3
d_gene: NA
j_gene: TRBJ1-2
CDR3aa: CAISEIILSNYGYTF
CDR3nt: TGTGCCATCAGTGAGATAATACTCTCGAACTATGGCTACACCTTC

abundance: NA
v_gene: TRBV29-1
d_gene: NA
j_gene: TRBJ1-2
CDR3aa: CSVSVGYTF
CDR3nt: TGCAGCGTGTCGGTTGGCTACACCTTC

abundance: NA
v_gene: TRBV27
d_gene: NA
j_gene: TRBJ2-5
CDR3aa: CASSSLRTETQYF
CDR3nt: TGTGCCAGCAGTTCCCTTCGGACGGAGACCCAGTACTTC

abundance: few
v_gene: TRBV15
d_gene: NA
j_gene: TRBJ1-5
CDR3aa: CATSPGGGGLWPQHF
CDR3nt: TGTGCCACCAGCCCCGGTGGGGGGGGATTATGGCCCCAGCATTTT

abundance: NA
v_gene: TRBV29-1
d_gene: NA
j_gene: TRBJ1-5
CDR3aa: CSVRGGNLYSNQPQHF
CDR3nt: TGCAGCGTTAGGGGGGGAAATTTGTATAGCAATCAGCCCCAGCATTTT

abundance: NA
v_gene: TRBV28
d_gene: NA
j_gene: TRBJ2-3
CDR3aa: CASSLIPRGLGTDTQYF
CDR3nt: TGTGCCAGCAGTTTAATCCCGAGAGGGCTCGGCACAGATACGCAGTATTTT

abundance: many
v_gene: TRBV28
d_gene: TRBD1
j_gene: TRBJ2-1
CDR3aa: CASRITGVNEQFF
CDR3nt: TGTGCCAGCAGGATCACAGGGGTAAATGAGCAGTTCTTC

abundance: NA
v_gene: TRBV6-1
d_gene: TRBD2
j_gene: TRBJ2-5
CDR3aa: CASSPWTSGETQYF
CDR3nt: TGTGCCAGCAGTCCTTGGACTAGCGGAGAGACCCAGTACTTC

abundance: few
v_gene: TRBV28
d_gene: TRBD2
j_gene: TRBJ2-1
CDR3aa: CASSFGLAGGGEQFF
CDR3nt: TGTGCCAGCAGTTTCGGACTAGCGGGAGGGGGTGAGCAGTTCTTC

abundance: few
v_gene: TRBV7-9
d_gene: NA
j_gene: TRBJ2-7
CDR3aa: CASSTTSTEQYF
CDR3nt: TGTGCCAGCAGCACGACCTCTACGGAGCAGTACTTC

abundance: few
v_gene: TRBV7-2
d_gene: TRBD2
j_gene: TRBJ2-1
CDR3aa: CASSSTSGGSSYNEQFF
CDR3nt: TGTGCCAGCAGCTCGACTAGCGGGGGGAGCTCCTACAATGAGCAGTTCTTC

abundance: few
v_gene: TRBV5-1
d_gene: TRBD2
j_gene: TRBJ2-7
CDR3aa: CASSGTSGSYEQYF
CDR3nt: TGCGCCAGCAGTGGGACTAGCGGGAGCTACGAGCAGTACTTC

abundance: NA
v_gene: TRBV9
d_gene: TRBD1
j_gene: TRBJ2-6
CDR3aa: CASSVEGQGAGANVLTF
CDR3nt: TGTGCCAGCAGCGTCGAGGGCCAGGGGGCTGGGGCCAACGTCCTGACTTTC

abundance: NA
v_gene: TRBV9
d_gene: TRBD1
j_gene: TRBJ1-2
CDR3aa: CASSYPGGSGYTF
CDR3nt: TGTGCCAGCAGCTACCCAGGGGGAAGTGGCTACACCTTC

abundance: NA
v_gene: TRBV7-3
d_gene: NA
j_gene: TRBJ2-7
CDR3aa: CASSPNGPISGEQYF
CDR3nt: TGTGCCAGCAGCCCAAACGGGCCCATATCCGGAGAGCAGTACTTC

abundance: NA
v_gene: TRBV28
d_gene: NA
j_gene: TRBJ2-7
CDR3aa: CASSSPRPYEQYF
CDR3nt: TGTGCCAGCAGTAGTCCTCGGCCCTACGAGCAGTACTTC

abundance: NA
v_gene: TRBV19
d_gene: NA
j_gene: TRBJ1-5
CDR3aa: CASTGQFSNQPQHF
CDR3nt: TGTGCCAGTACCGGACAGTTTAGCAATCAGCCCCAGCATTTT

abundance: once
v_gene: TRBV19
d_gene: NA
j_gene: TRBJ2-7
CDR3aa: CASSPEGVYEQYF
CDR3nt: TGTGCCAGTAGTCCCGAGGGAGTCTACGAGCAGTACTTC

abundance: few
v_gene: TRBV11-2
d_gene: TRBD1
j_gene: TRBJ1-5
CDR3aa: CASSSQSGQKRNQPQHF
CDR3nt: TGTGCCAGCAGCTCCCAATCGGGACAGAAAAGGAATCAGCCCCAGCATTTT

abundance: few
v_gene: TRBV5-6
d_gene: TRBD1
j_gene: TRBJ2-7
CDR3aa: CASSLMGDSSYEQYF
CDR3nt: TGTGCCAGCAGCTTGATGGGGGACAGCTCCTACGAGCAGTACTTC

abundance: NA
v_gene: TRBV28
d_gene: TRBD1
j_gene: TRBJ2-1
CDR3aa: CASSPADRGSNEQFF
CDR3nt: TGTGCCAGCAGTCCCGCGGACAGGGGGTCCAATGAGCAGTTCTTC

abundance: few
v_gene: TRBV6-7
d_gene: NA
j_gene: TRBJ1-2
CDR3aa: CASSSGYTF
CDR3nt: TGTGCCAGCAGCTCTGGCTACACCTTC

abundance: NA
v_gene: TRBV5-1
d_gene: NA
j_gene: TRBJ2-3
CDR3aa: CASSWARTQDTQYF
CDR3nt: TGCGCCAGCAGCTGGGCCCGGACCCAAGATACGCAGTATTTT

abundance: few
v_gene: TRBV5-4
d_gene: TRBD1
j_gene: TRBJ2-3
CDR3aa: CASSYAGGSDTQYF
CDR3nt: TGTGCCAGCAGCTATGCAGGGGGCTCAGATACGCAGTATTTT

abundance: NA
v_gene: TRBV14
d_gene: TRBD2
j_gene: TRBJ2-1
CDR3aa: CASSQGVLLAGIVWRNNEQFF
CDR3nt: TGTGCCAGCAGCCAAGGGGTTCTATTAGCGGGAATCGTGTGGCGTAACAATGAGCAGTTCTTC

abundance: NA
v_gene: TRBV4-2
d_gene: NA
j_gene: TRBJ1-2
CDR3aa: CASSYLERGAGGYTF
CDR3nt: TGTGCCAGCAGCTATCTTGAGCGGGGGGCCGGTGGCTACACCTTC

abundance: NA
v_gene: TRBV28
d_gene: NA
j_gene: TRBJ2-5
CDR3aa: CASGRETQYF
CDR3nt: TGTGCCAGCGGGAGGGAGACCCAGTACTTC

abundance: many
v_gene: TRBV30
d_gene: TRBD2
j_gene: TRBJ2-5
CDR3aa: CATSGVLGGAQYF
CDR3nt: TGTGCCACTAGCGGGGTGCTTGGGGGGGCCCAGTACTTC

abundance: few
v_gene: TRBV2
d_gene: NA
j_gene: TRBJ1-1
CDR3aa: CASSERRVAFF
CDR3nt: TGTGCCAGCAGTGAAAGGAGGGTAGCTTTCTTT

abundance: few
v_gene: TRBV7-6
d_gene: NA
j_gene: TRBJ1-2
CDR3aa: CASSLDRGRGHGYTF
CDR3nt: TGTGCCAGCAGCTTAGACCGGGGGCGAGGGCACGGCTACACCTTC

abundance: NA
v_gene: TRBV16
d_gene: NA
j_gene: TRBJ1-1
CDR3aa: CASSQESSNTEAFF
CDR3nt: TGTGCCAGCAGCCAAGAGAGCTCGAACACTGAAGCTTTCTTT

abundance: few
v_gene: TRBV2
d_gene: NA
j_gene: TRBJ2-7
CDR3aa: CASRWGPSYF
CDR3nt: TGTGCCAGCAGGTGGGGACCGAGCTACTTC